The 28 T cell receptor beta chains below come from one sample, sequenced in a study of T cell repertoires in cytomegalovirus infection. TCRdb reanalysed the reads using MiXCR and keeps one entry per CDR3 protein. The sample carries some 220,000 distinct CDR3 sequences, 6.5% recorded once. The specimen was PBMCs. Source of these receptors: a human donor in good health (CMV status not recorded). Some clones in this sample may be carry-over from other donors' samples.

The V call is TRBV4-3, the J call TRBJ1-5; D not resolved. There are 15 residues in the CDR3. Germline values: CDR1 LGHNA, CDR2 YSLEER. V shed 2 bases and J shed 0 bases, with 8 bases lying between them. The CDR3 region has the DNA TGCGCCAGCAGCCAAACTTTCAATAGCAATCAGCCCCAGCATTTT. Translation: CASSQTFNSNQPQHF.

The rearrangement uses TRBV20-1 and TRBJ2-3, with 8 nucleotides matching TRBD1. The germline gives CDR1 DFQATT, CDR2 SNEGSKA (reference sequence). The CDR3 length is 18 residues. V lost 4 bases to trimming and J lost 5 bases; unmatched junction nucleotides: 20. The CDR3 nucleotides read TGCAGTGCTACACCCACGATCGGGTTGGCAGGGGGCAGAGATACGCAGTATTTT. Encoded protein: CSATPTIGLAGGRDTQYF.

This clonotype was seen repeatedly, ten times or more. V is TRBV12-3 or TRBV12-4 and J is TRBJ1-1; TRBD1 might be the D (6 bases). There are 19 residues in the CDR3. V lost 5 bases and J 7 bases, leaving 32 bases between the germline ends. In DNA form, the CDR3 reads TGTGCCAGCAGTCCTTCGTCGCGGACACTTTTTTCGGACAGCTATGAAGCTTTCTTT. Its protein is CASSPSSRTLFSDSYEAFF.

This clonotype was seen repeatedly, ten times or more. This chain joins TRBV13 and TRBJ1-5; 7 bases line up with TRBD1. Germline V gene sequence: CDR1 PRHDT, CDR2 FYEKMQ (reference sequence). CDR3 length: 19 residues. Unmatched junction bases numbered 12, after V lost 0 bases and J lost 1 base. Here the CDR3 DNA reads TGTGCCAGCAGCTTAGGCCGGGGGGAGGGGGCGGGGAGCAATCAGCCCCAGCATTTT. It is translated as CASSLGRGEGAGSNQPQHF.

This clonotype showed up many times. The genes are TRBV7-2 and TRBJ1-2; TRBD1 agrees at 8 bases. V trimming: 3 bases; J trimming: 4 bases; junction bases outside the gene matches: 10. The CDR3 is made up of 16 amino acids. Germline CDR1 reads SGHTA; CDR2 reads FQGNSA. This CDR3 is CASSFEPGGAGYGYTF. The CDR3 DNA sequence: TGTGCCAGCAGCTTTGAACCAGGGGGCGCGGGCTATGGCTACACCTTC.

The table lists this clonotype with many counts. This sequence joins TRBV20-1 and TRBJ2-7; D is unresolved. Trimming removed 6 bases from V and 3 bases from J, with 18 bases in between. The germline gives CDR1 DFQATT, CDR2 SNEGSKA (reference sequence). The CDR3 is 14 amino acids. In DNA, the CDR3 is TGCAGTGCCCCCCCCTCAAACCCCAACTACGAGCAGTACTTC. This gives the protein CSAPPSNPNYEQYF.

This clonotype was seen a handful of times. The chain uses TRBV7-3 and TRBJ1-1, with unresolved D. With 0 bases removed from V and 4 bases from J, the gap between germline ends came to 9 bases. Germline assignment: CDR1 SGHTA and CDR2 FQGTGA. There are 14 residues in the CDR3. The CDR3 protein is CASSLTHGPTEAFF. CDR3 in DNA: TGTGCCAGCAGCTTAACCCACGGGCCCACTGAAGCTTTCTTT.

The sample holds many counts of this clonotype. The chain couples TRBV19 to TRBJ1-6, with D tentatively TRBD1 (5 bases). This CDR3 has 14 amino acids. From germline, CDR1 is LNHDA and CDR2 SQIVND (reference sequence). V was cut by 0 bases and J by 6 bases, with 6 bases left in between. The CDR3 reads CASSIDGGNSPLHF. CDR3 coding DNA: TGTGCCAGTAGTATAGATGGGGGTAATTCACCCCTCCACTTT.

This clonotype was seen many times. J is TRBJ1-5 and V is TRBV4-1; tentative D call: TRBD1 (5 bases). Germline-derived CDR1 and CDR2 are MGHRA and YSYEKL. This CDR3 contains 14 residues. V gave up 1 base and J gave up 4 bases, with 8 bases separating them. The chain's CDR3 is CASSQVWGNQPQHF. The CDR3, as DNA: TGCGCCAGCAGCCAAGTCTGGGGGAATCAGCCCCAGCATTTT.

The sample holds many counts of this clonotype. The J gene is TRBJ2-1, the V gene TRBV14; 8 bases agree with TRBD1. Per the germline V gene, CDR1 is SGHDN and CDR2 is FVKESK. V dropped 5 bases and J dropped 4; count of bases not matched to a gene: 7. This CDR3 region has 15 residues. The CDR3, as DNA: TGTGCCAGCAGCGAACCGGGACAGGCTTACAATGAGCAGTTCTTC. Encoded protein: CASSEPGQAYNEQFF.

The CDR3 loop is CASSQSGDPFTDTQYF. The CDR3 nucleotides are TGCGCCAGCAGTCAATCGGGTGACCCCTTCACAGATACGCAGTATTTT. This chain connects TRBV23-1 to TRBJ2-3, with unresolved D. TRBV23-1 is an open reading frame whose function is uncertain. Trimming left V 0 bases short and J 2 bases short, with 12 bases between. This CDR3 spans 16 amino acids.

This clonotype appeared many times. The chain has TRBV28 and TRBJ2-3; D ambiguous. The CDR3 loop spans 13 amino acids. Deletions cut 4 bases from V and 4 bases from J, with 9 bases between. Germline-derived CDR1 and CDR2 are MDHEN and SYDVKM. The CDR3 DNA reads as TGTGCCAGCAGTTCACCCGCCCCAGATACGCAGTATTTT. It is translated as CASSSPAPDTQYF.

Many counts were recorded for this clonotype. This chain links TRBV12-3 or TRBV12-4 with TRBJ1-2; maybe TRBD1 (5 bases). The CDR3 spans 15 residues. The V and J ends lost 2 bases and 11 bases respectively, with 21 bases between them. CDR3 amino acids: CASSLKGEGLSRYTF. CDR3 nucleotides: TGTGCCAGCAGTTTAAAAGGGGAGGGCTTGTCTCGGTACACCTTC.

This clonotype was seen at least ten times. The chain employs TRBV28 and TRBJ1-2, with D perhaps TRBD1 (5 bases). Trimming pared 5 bases from V and 4 bases from J, leaving 17 bases between. Per germline, CDR1 MDHEN and CDR2 SYDVKM. This CDR3 comprises 15 residues. CDR3: CASSPAGRSSYGYTF. The CDR3 DNA reads TGTGCCAGCAGTCCTGCGGGACGTTCGAGCTATGGCTACACCTTC.

This clonotype was counted ten times or more. The rearrangement links TRBV20-1 to TRBJ1-5; D is unclear. The CDR3 is 13 residues long. CDR1 and CDR2 (germline): DFQATT, SNEGSKA (reference sequence). V lost 5 bases and J 7 bases, leaving 15 bases between the germline ends. CDR3 coding DNA: TGCAGTGCTCGTTTAGATCCGTGGCAGCCCCAGCATTTT. Protein: CSARLDPWQPQHF.

This clonotype has ten or more counts. The V and J genes are TRBV19 and TRBJ2-1; possibly TRBD2 for D (5 bases). This CDR3 is 15 amino acids long. V lost 3 bases and J 8 bases, leaving 17 bases between the germline ends. Germline CDR1 is LNHDA and CDR2 is SQIVND (reference sequence). The CDR3 nucleotides read TGTGCCAGTAGTATGTTCGGGATACTGACGGATGAGCAGTTCTTC. It specifies CASSMFGILTDEQFF.

This clonotype has at least ten counts. The chain links TRBV4-1 to TRBJ2-1; D is unclear. Germline-derived CDR1 and CDR2 are MGHRA and YSYEKL. The CDR3 consists of 15 residues. The V end was cut by 1 base, the J end by 9 bases, with 16 bases between. CDR3 in amino acids: CASSQGGRASREQFF. The CDR3, as DNA: TGCGCCAGCAGCCAAGGGGGTAGGGCGTCGCGTGAGCAGTTCTTC.

The table lists this clonotype with a few counts. The chain is built from TRBV6-6 and TRBJ1-2; 9 nucleotides align to TRBD1. Germline CDR1 is MNHNY and CDR2 is SVGAGI (reference sequence). The CDR3 length is 15 residues. The trim removed 5 bases at V and 6 bases at J, leaving 10 bases unmatched. The CDR3 DNA is TGTGCCAGCAGTCGAGATTCCGGGACAGGGAATGGCTACACCTTC. This codes for CASSRDSGTGNGYTF.

The sample holds many counts of this clonotype. The gene calls are TRBV28 and TRBJ2-7, with 7 nucleotides matching TRBD1. Germline V gene data show CDR1 as MDHEN and CDR2 as SYDVKM. The CDR3 runs 15 residues. V lost 7 bases to trimming and J lost 2 bases; unmatched junction nucleotides: 11. As DNA, the CDR3 is TGTGCCAGCACAACGCCGGGACAGATGACCTACGAGCAGTACTTC. Protein sequence: CASTTPGQMTYEQYF. The entire variable domain, with the rest obtained from reference TRBV28 and TRBJ2-7, is as follows: DVKVTQSSRYLVKRTGEKVFLECVQDMDHENMFWYRQDPGLGLRLIYFSYDVKMKEKGDIPEGYSVSREKKERFSLILESASTNQTSMYLCASTTPGQMTYEQYFGPGTRLTVT.

This clonotype was observed many times. The chain combines TRBV7-9 with TRBJ2-1, with 9 positions matching TRBD1. Germline V gene data show CDR1 as SEHNR and CDR2 as FQNEAQ (reference sequence). This CDR3 is built from 17 residues. Trimming took 0 bases from V and 6 from J; bases not matched to a gene: 9. CDR3 in amino acids: CASSLAPGQGLRNEQFF. CDR3 nucleotide sequence: TGTGCCAGCAGCTTAGCGCCGGGACAGGGTCTTCGCAATGAGCAGTTCTTC.

This clonotype was counted at least ten times. The chain uses TRBV7-2 and TRBJ2-1, with TRBD2 identical over 15 bases. There are 17 residues in the CDR3. V lost 4 bases to trimming and J lost 10 bases; unmatched junction nucleotides: 11. Germline V CDR1 and CDR2: SGHTA, FQGNSA. The CDR3 is CASSSRGLAGGPREQFF. CDR3 in DNA: TGTGCCAGCAGCTCAAGGGGACTAGCGGGGGGTCCCCGGGAGCAGTTCTTC.

This clonotype was seen at least ten times. The chain couples TRBV7-9 to TRBJ2-7; D not resolved. The CDR3 is made up of 16 amino acids. Per germline, CDR1 SEHNR and CDR2 FQNEAQ (reference sequence). Trimming removed 1 base from V and 0 bases from J, with 13 bases in between. The chain's CDR3 is CASSLGDAQSSYEQYF. The CDR3 bases are TGTGCCAGCAGCTTAGGCGACGCACAAAGCTCCTACGAGCAGTACTTC.

This clonotype was seen more than once but under ten times. This chain connects TRBV6-2 or TRBV6-3 to TRBJ2-6; 7 positions agree with TRBD1. This CDR3 comprises 19 residues. Germline CDR1 and CDR2: MNHEY and SVGEGT. Trimming removed 5 bases from V and 0 bases from J; junction bases left unmatched: 13. CDR3 in amino acids: CASSDVRKTGYSGANVLTF. CDR3 sequence (DNA): TGTGCCAGCAGTGACGTCCGGAAGACAGGGTACTCTGGGGCCAACGTCCTGACTTTC.

Ten or more counts support this clonotype. The chain has TRBV28 and TRBJ1-2, with D perhaps TRBD1 (6 bases). Germline CDR1 and CDR2: MDHEN and SYDVKM. Trimming removed 2 bases from V and 4 bases from J, with 14 bases in between. The CDR3 runs to 15 residues. CDR3 loop: CASSLGAGAAYGYTF. CDR3 DNA: TGTGCCAGCAGTTTAGGTGCAGGGGCGGCCTATGGCTACACCTTC.

This chain links TRBV30 with TRBJ2-7, with D perhaps being TRBD1 or TRBD2 (6 bases each). The germline CDR1 and CDR2 sequences are GTSNPN and SVGIG (reference sequence). V lost 2 bases, J lost 3 bases, and 11 bases lay in between. The CDR3 runs to 13 residues. CDR3: CAWSYGGGYEQYF. The DNA of the CDR3 is TGTGCCTGGAGTTATGGAGGGGGCTACGAGCAGTACTTC. Together with reference TRBV30 and TRBJ2-7, the CDR3 gives the full variable domain: SQTIHQWPATLVQPVGSPLSLECTVEGTSNPNLYWYRQAAGRGLQLLFYSVGIGQISSEVPQNLSASRPQDRQFILSSKKLLLSDSGFYLCAWSYGGGYEQYFGPGTRLTVT.

This clonotype showed up many times. The CDR3 bases are TGCGCCAGCAGCTGGAACGGACCGCAGAACACTGAAGCTTTCTTT. Protein sequence: CASSWNGPQNTEAFF. The chain employs TRBV5-1 and TRBJ1-1; D is ambiguous. CDR1 is SGHRS, CDR2 YFSETQ, per germline. This CDR3 has 15 residues. V lost 3 bases and J 1 base, leaving 13 bases between the germline ends.

In this sample, this clonotype turned up a few times. The chain joins TRBV11-3 to TRBJ2-1; 11 bases fit TRBD2. The V gene end was trimmed by 1 base and the J gene end by 3 bases; junction bases not matched to a gene: 5. This CDR3 has 17 amino acids. In germline, CDR1 is SGHNT, CDR2 YENEEA. The CDR3 is CASSLASTSGGYNEQFF. CDR3 sequence (DNA): TGTGCCAGCAGCTTAGCGAGCACTAGCGGGGGCTACAATGAGCAGTTCTTC.

Many counts were recorded for this clonotype. This sequence joins TRBV5-4 and TRBJ2-7; D may be TRBD1 or TRBD2 (6 bases each). In germline, CDR1 is SGHNT, CDR2 YYREEE (reference sequence). With 4 bases removed from V and 0 bases from J, the gap between germline ends came to 14 bases. The CDR3 sequence is 15 residues long. CDR3: CASSRQDGSSYEQYF. The CDR3 nucleotides read TGTGCCAGCAGCAGACAGGACGGGAGCTCCTACGAGCAGTACTTC. The whole variable domain, remainder taken from reference TRBV5-4 and TRBJ2-7, is ETGVTQSPTHLIKTRGQQVTLRCSSQSGHNTVSWYQQALGQGPQFIFQYYREEENGRGNFPPRFSGLQFPNYSSELNVNALELDDSALYLCASSRQDGSSYEQYFGPGTRLTVT.